This T cell receptor beta chain was obtained from a study of graft-versus-host responses after intestinal transplantation. Study-wide results and limits: HvG clone declines early post-transplant were associated with peak circulating GvH levels. Analysis identified GvH clones in recipient marrow, with some appearing first in ileum or blood.

Here immunoSEQ multiplex PCR was the method, and the copy in TCRdb shows in-frame clones only, minus some. Of tens of thousands of clones in the sample, about 90% are singletons; the top ten hold about 2.5%. J was trimmed by 4 bases and V by 1 base; bases with no gene match: 3. Per germline, CDR1 MNHNS and CDR2 SASEGT. The CDR3 sequence is 15 residues long. This clone was seen only once. As yet, its antigen is unknown. Sequencing used PBMCs, obtained about 330 days after intestinal transplant. The J gene is TRBJ2-7, the V gene TRBV6-1; 11 bases fit TRBD2. The TCR originated in a human patient who received an intestinal transplant, so some T cells may come from the graft donor. In DNA form, the CDR3 reads TGTGCCAGCAGTGAAGGGACTAGCGGGTTTTACGAGCAGTACTTC. Translated: CASSEGTSGFYEQYF.